This record concerns one T cell receptor (beta chain) sequence. TCRdb's copy holds only in-frame clones and misses some; the assay was immunoSEQ multiplex PCR. The sample shows some 40,000 clones, around 93% of them seen only once. Germline V gives CDR1 LGHNA, CDR2 YSLEER. The ends were cut back, 5 bases at V and 14 bases at J, with 13 bases in the middle. The CDR3 is 11 residues long. This sample is drawn from a study of T cell changes during pregnancy in multiple sclerosis. The chain couples TRBV4-3 to TRBJ2-1, with a weak D call TRBD1 (6 bases). The clonotype originates from a female donor with multiple sclerosis, enrolled in a pregnancy study. Sequencing was performed on CD4+ T cells from peripheral blood mononuclear cells, taken in the second trimester of pregnancy. This CDR3 is CASSARQEKFF. The CDR3 region has the DNA TGCGCCAGCAGCGCCCGACAGGAGAAGTTCTTC.